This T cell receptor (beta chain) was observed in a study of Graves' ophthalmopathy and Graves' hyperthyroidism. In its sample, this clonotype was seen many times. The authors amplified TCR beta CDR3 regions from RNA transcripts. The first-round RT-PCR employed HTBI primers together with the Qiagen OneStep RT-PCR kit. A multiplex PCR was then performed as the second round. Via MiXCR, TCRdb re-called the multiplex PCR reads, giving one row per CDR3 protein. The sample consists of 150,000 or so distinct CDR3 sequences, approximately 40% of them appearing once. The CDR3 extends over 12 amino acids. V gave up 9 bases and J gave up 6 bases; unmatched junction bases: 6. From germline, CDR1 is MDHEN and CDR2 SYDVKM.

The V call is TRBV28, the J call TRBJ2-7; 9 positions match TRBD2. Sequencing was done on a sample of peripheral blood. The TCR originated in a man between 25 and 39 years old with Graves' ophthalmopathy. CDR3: CASPGRGGEQYF. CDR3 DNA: TGTGCCAGTCCGGGGCGGGGGGGCGAGCAGTACTTC.